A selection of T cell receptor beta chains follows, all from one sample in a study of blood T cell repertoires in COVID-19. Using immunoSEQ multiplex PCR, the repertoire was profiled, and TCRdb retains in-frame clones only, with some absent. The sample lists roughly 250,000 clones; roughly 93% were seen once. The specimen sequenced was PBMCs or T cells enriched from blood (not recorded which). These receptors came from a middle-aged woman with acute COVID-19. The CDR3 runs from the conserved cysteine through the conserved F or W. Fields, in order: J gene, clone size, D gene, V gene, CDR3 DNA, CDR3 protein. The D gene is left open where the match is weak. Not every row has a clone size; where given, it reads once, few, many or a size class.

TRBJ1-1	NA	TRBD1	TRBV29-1	TGCAGCGTTAACCGGGACAGCATGAACACTGAAGCTTTCTTT	CSVNRDSMNTEAFF
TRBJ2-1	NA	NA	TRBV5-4	TGTGCCAGCGGACGGGGGGCCAACAATGAGCAGTTCTTC	CASGRGANNEQFF
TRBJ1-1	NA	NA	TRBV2	TGTGCCAGCACCAAAGAGATGAACACTGAAGCTTTCTTT	CASTKEMNTEAFF
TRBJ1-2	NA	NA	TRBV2	TGTGCCAGCAGCCCCACCCGCCTGGACACCGGCTATGGCTACACCTTC	CASSPTRLDTGYGYTF
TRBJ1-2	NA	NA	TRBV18	TGTGCCAGCTCACTTCAGGGGTCGGATGGCTACACCTTC	CASSLQGSDGYTF
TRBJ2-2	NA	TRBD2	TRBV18	TGTGCCAGCTCACCACGACTAGCGGGAGGGACCGGGGAGCTGTTTTTT	CASSPRLAGGTGELFF
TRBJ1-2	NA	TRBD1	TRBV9	TGTGCCAGCAGCGTAGCAACAGGGGGGGACTACTATGGCTACACCTTC	CASSVATGGDYYGYTF
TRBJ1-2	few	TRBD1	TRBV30	TGTGCCTGGAGTGACAGGGGTGACTATGGCTACACCTTC	CAWSDRGDYGYTF
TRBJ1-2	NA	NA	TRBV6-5	TGTGCCAGCAGTCAGGACACGGAATATGGCTACACCTTC	CASSQDTEYGYTF
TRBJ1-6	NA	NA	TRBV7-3	TGTGCCAGCAGCGCAAGGAGAAATTCACCCCTCCACTTT	CASSARRNSPLHF